One sample yielded the 13 T cell receptor beta chains listed below, sequenced in a study of response to subunit inactivated influenza vaccine. TCRdb analysed the RT-PCR reads with MiXCR anew, one entry per CDR3 protein. The sample shows about 570,000 distinct CDR3 sequences, roughly 12% of them seen only once. These data were likewise used in another study, on T cells expressing NK-cell markers. This second study says: Generation of TCR beta cDNA was performed by 5'RACE template switching incorporating UMIs.

Material: PBMCs from blood, obtained on the day of vaccination. These receptors were collected from a middle-aged man who received an inactivated influenza vaccine.

This clonotype came up a few times. This chain joins TRBV15 and TRBJ2-1; perhaps TRBD1 as D (5 bases). Germline lookup yields CDR1 LNHNV and CDR2 YYDKDF (reference sequence). CDR3 size: 14 residues. V was cut by 0 bases and J by 8 bases, with 11 bases left in between. CDR3 in amino acids: CATSRDNRYDEQFF. The CDR3 DNA is TGTGCCACCAGCAGAGATAACAGGTATGATGAGCAGTTCTTC. Full variable domain (outside the CDR3, taken from reference TRBV15 and TRBJ2-1): DAMVIQNPRYQVTQFGKPVTLSCSQTLNHNVMYWYQQKSSQAPKLLFHYYDKDFNNEADTPDNFQSRRPNTSFCFLDIRSPGLGDTAMYLCATSRDNRYDEQFFGPGTRLTVL.

This clonotype was counted between two and nine times. V and J are TRBV20-1 and TRBJ2-2, with D perhaps matching TRBD1 (6 bases). Germline values: CDR1 DFQATT, CDR2 SNEGSKA (reference sequence). This CDR3 has 15 amino acids. Trimming pared 6 bases from V and 0 bases from J, leaving 14 bases between. The CDR3 nucleotides are TGCAGTGCCCCCGACAGGTTCGCGAACACCGGGGAGCTGTTTTTT. It translates to CSAPDRFANTGELFF.

This clonotype showed up just a few times. The V gene is TRBV19, the J gene TRBJ2-3; maybe TRBD1 (5 bases). The CDR3 is 14 residues long. The germline V gene has CDR1 LNHDA and CDR2 SQIVND (reference sequence). Trimming pared 6 bases from V and 4 bases from J, leaving 14 bases between. The CDR3 reads CASSRRQQADTQYF. CDR3 nucleotide sequence: TGTGCCAGTAGCCGAAGGCAACAGGCAGATACGCAGTATTTT. The full variable domain, in which reference TRBV19 and TRBJ2-3 provide the parts outside the CDR3, is DGGITQSPKYLFRKEGQNVTLSCEQNLNHDAMYWYRQDPGQGLRLIYYSQIVNDFQKGDIAEGYSVSREKKESFPLTVTSAQKNPTAFYLCASSRRQQADTQYFGPGTRLTVL.

This clonotype was picked up a small number of times. The chain carries TRBV18 and TRBJ2-2; D remains ambiguous. Germline V gene lookup returns CDR1 KGHSH and CDR2 LQKENI. The CDR3 is 14 residues long. The V end was cut by 0 bases, the J end by 4 bases, with 6 bases between. The CDR3, as DNA: TGTGCCAGCTCACCACCGGCGGTCACCGGGGAGCTGTTTTTT. It encodes CASSPPAVTGELFF.

This clonotype has just a few counts. J is TRBJ2-2 and V is TRBV10-3; D is perhaps TRBD2 (5 bases). The CDR3 covers 15 residues. Trimming cost V 3 bases and J 4 bases, with 12 bases left between them. Germline V CDR1 and CDR2: ENHRY, SYGVKD. CDR3 in amino acids: CAISDSGVGTGELFF. In nucleotides, the CDR3 is TGTGCCATCAGTGACTCCGGGGTTGGCACCGGGGAGCTGTTTTTT.

In this sample, this clonotype turned up a few times. This rearrangement joins TRBV2 to TRBJ1-2, with D uncertain. The CDR3 spans 14 residues. The germline CDR1 and CDR2 sequences are SNHLY and FYNNEI. Trimming cost V 4 bases and J 4 bases, with 13 bases left between them. CDR3 sequence reads: CASSARRGLYGYTF. The CDR3 region has the DNA TGTGCCAGCAGTGCGAGACGCGGACTCTATGGCTACACCTTC.

This clonotype came up a few times. This chain uses TRBV19 with TRBJ1-1, with D uncertain. Germline V lookup: CDR1 LNHDA, CDR2 SQIVND (reference sequence). V lost 3 bases and J lost 8, with 16 bases in between. The CDR3 extends over 14 amino acids. CDR3 region: CASSIGYWEVEAFF. In DNA form, the CDR3 reads TGTGCCAGTAGTATTGGGTACTGGGAGGTCGAAGCTTTCTTT. The full variable domain, rest sourced from reference TRBV19 and TRBJ1-1, is DGGITQSPKYLFRKEGQNVTLSCEQNLNHDAMYWYRQDPGQGLRLIYYSQIVNDFQKGDIAEGYSVSREKKESFPLTVTSAQKNPTAFYLCASSIGYWEVEAFFGQGTRLTVV.

The rearrangement joins TRBV5-5 to TRBJ1-6; D gene ambiguous. Trimming removed 5 bases at V and 2 bases at J, with 14 bases between. The length of the CDR3 is 16 residues. The germline gives CDR1 SGHKS, CDR2 YYEKEE (reference sequence). The CDR3 nucleotides read TGTGCCAGCAGTCTTCGGGAGCCAACCTATAATTCACCCCTCCACTTT. It encodes CASSLREPTYNSPLHF.

This clonotype was detected only a few times. This sequence joins TRBV7-2 and TRBJ1-6; 8 bases fit TRBD1. The ends lost 5 bases at V and 10 bases at J; junction bases unmatched: 10. Germline V gives CDR1 SGHTA, CDR2 FQGNSA. The CDR3 has 15 amino acids. This chain's CDR3 is CASSTGQGASSPLHF. The CDR3 DNA reads TGTGCCAGCAGCACCGGACAGGGTGCTTCCTCACCCCTCCACTTT.

This clonotype was counted ten times or more. The chain combines TRBV9 with TRBJ2-1, with 10 bases lining up with TRBD2. The germline gives CDR1 SGDLS, CDR2 YYNGEE. V shed 7 bases and J 3 bases; nucleotides not matched to a gene: 7. The CDR3 length is 15 residues. CDR3 residues: CASGPGTSDYNEQFF. CDR3 DNA sequence: TGTGCCAGCGGGCCCGGGACTAGCGACTACAATGAGCAGTTCTTC.

In this sample, this clonotype turned up a few times. The genes are TRBV28 and TRBJ1-6; D may be TRBD1 (5 bases). The CDR3 loop spans 13 amino acids. The V gene lost 1 base and the J gene lost 8 bases, with 6 bases spanning the gap. The germline CDR1 and CDR2 sequences are MDHEN and SYDVKM. The CDR3 here is CASSLLGDSPLHF. CDR3 nucleotides: TGTGCCAGCAGTTTATTGGGGGATTCACCCCTCCACTTT.

This clonotype was seen repeatedly, ten times or more. This chain uses TRBV20-1 with TRBJ2-3; 16 bases agree with TRBD2. Germline CDR1 DFQATT, CDR2 SNEGSKA (reference sequence). Losses at the gene ends were 7 bases for V and 1 base for J; bases not matched to a gene: 11. The CDR3 is 18 residues long. The CDR3 sequence: CSVLVGLAGGYRTDTQYF. In DNA form, the CDR3 reads TGCAGTGTGCTGGTGGGACTAGCGGGGGGGTACCGCACAGATACGCAGTATTTT.

The chain has TRBV12-3 or TRBV12-4 and TRBJ2-1; the D gene is possibly TRBD2 (7 bases). The CDR3 consists of 14 residues. Trimming took off 7 bases at V and 9 bases at J, with 19 bases between the two ends. The CDR3 DNA reads TGTGCCAGCACCCGGGGGCGGGAGAGGGGTGAGCAGTTCTTC. Translated, it gives CASTRGRERGEQFF.